Listed here are 20 T cell receptor beta chains from one sample, sequenced in a study of shared clonotypes between healthy human individuals. This table comes from immunoSEQ multiplex PCR, and its TCRdb copy is limited to in-frame clones, with some not included. Of about a million clones listed, approximately 80% are singletons. The sequenced material came from memory CD4+ T cells sorted from blood. Stated subset: CD45RA-negative fraction. The receptors derive from a man aged 18 to 30 in good health.

About this clone: The junction does not match germline at one end; this may be a read error. The rearrangement joins TRBV9 to TRBJ2-1, with a tentative D call TRBD2 (6 bases). Germline V gene sequence: CDR1 SGDLS, CDR2 YYNGEE. The CDR3 runs 18 residues. The CDR3 nucleotides read TGTGCCAGCAGCCCCCTATCGGTCGGGGGAAGCTCCTACACTGAGCAGTTCTTC. It specifies CASSPLSVGGSSYTEQFF.

This chain connects TRBV19 to TRBJ1-2; D is ambiguous. From germline, CDR1 is LNHDA and CDR2 SQIVND (reference sequence). The CDR3 has 13 residues. Trimming stripped 6 bases from V and 8 bases from J, with 16 bases between. DNA for the CDR3: TGTGCCAGTAGACTAATTAAACTCTCCGGCTACACCTTC. It codes for CASRLIKLSGYTF. The full variable domain, rest sourced from reference TRBV19 and TRBJ1-2, is DGGITQSPKYLFRKEGQNVTLSCEQNLNHDAMYWYRQDPGQGLRLIYYSQIVNDFQKGDIAEGYSVSREKKESFPLTVTSAQKNPTAFYLCASRLIKLSGYTFGSGTRLTVV.

This chain uses TRBV6-5 with TRBJ2-2; 8 nucleotides match TRBD2. V gave up 6 bases and J gave up 7 bases; unmatched junction bases: 4. The CDR3 is 13 amino acids. Per germline, CDR1 MNHEY and CDR2 SVGAGI. CDR3 sequence reads: CASSPTSGGELFF. CDR3 DNA: TGTGCCAGCAGCCCCACTAGCGGCGGGGAGCTGTTTTTT.

This clone was observed a few times. CDR3 DNA sequence: TGTGCCAGTAAACCTACAGGGAACACTGAAGCTTTCTTT. It encodes CASKPTGNTEAFF. The V call is TRBV7-9, the J call TRBJ1-1; D may be TRBD1 (5 bases). The germline V gene has CDR1 SEHNR and CDR2 FQNEAQ (reference sequence). The CDR3 spans 13 residues. V shed 9 bases and J shed 1 base, with 12 bases lying between them.

This chain links TRBV4-3 with TRBJ2-5, with 15 bases identical to TRBD2. V lost 0 bases and J lost 8; bases outside the gene matches: 4. CDR1 is LGHNA and CDR2 is YSLEER in the germline V gene. This CDR3 is 16 amino acids long. The CDR3 region has the DNA TGCGCCAGCAGCCAAGAGCCGGGACTAGCGGGAGGTACCCAGTACTTC. This translates into CASSQEPGLAGGTQYF.

The J gene is TRBJ1-6, the V gene TRBV27, with 9 bases that match TRBD1. The germline gives CDR1 MNHEY, CDR2 SMNVEV (reference sequence). This CDR3 has 19 amino acids. J gave up 0 bases and V 5 bases, and 11 bases lay outside the gene matches. DNA of the CDR3: TGTGCCAGCAGTACGACCGGGACAGGGAGTAGCTCCTATAATTCACCCCTCCACTTT. It encodes CASSTTGTGSSSYNSPLHF.

This sequence joins TRBV7-9 and TRBJ2-3; TRBD2 matches 7 bases. Germline CDR1 reads SEHNR; CDR2 reads FQNEAQ (reference sequence). V gave up 9 bases and J gave up 7 bases; unmatched junction bases: 10. The length of the CDR3 is 13 residues. The CDR3 DNA reads as TGTGCCAGTCCGGCGGGAGTAACGAATACGCAGTATTTT. The encoded protein is CASPAGVTNTQYF.

This chain uses TRBV20-1 with TRBJ2-7, with D hard to call. The V gene lost 4 bases and the J gene lost 4 bases, with 8 bases spanning the gap. The CDR3 is 11 residues long. Germline CDR1 DFQATT, CDR2 SNEGSKA (reference sequence). CDR3 sequence (DNA): TGCAGTGCTATGGAATCATACGAGCAGTACTTC. Residues: CSAMESYEQYF.

V is TRBV18 and J is TRBJ1-4; the D gene is possibly TRBD1 (5 bases). This CDR3 is built from 20 residues. Germline CDR1 KGHSH, CDR2 LQKENI. V dropped 0 bases and J dropped 3 bases, with 23 bases sitting between them. The chain's CDR3 is CASSPPGQKGLGPANEKLFF. In nucleotides, the CDR3 is TGTGCCAGCTCACCACCGGGCCAGAAAGGGTTGGGACCGGCTAATGAAAAACTGTTTTTT.

This chain uses TRBV6-5 with TRBJ2-7, with 8 bases lining up with TRBD1. Per the germline V gene, CDR1 is MNHEY and CDR2 is SVGAGI. The CDR3 is 15 amino acids. The V segment lost 6 bases and the J segment 1 base; nucleotides outside the gene matches: 8. The CDR3 here is CASSSGGFRSYEQYF. The CDR3 region has the DNA TGTGCCAGCAGCTCAGGGGGCTTCCGTTCCTACGAGCAGTACTTC.

Comment on this clone: Other DNA sequences in this sample translate to the same CDR3. The CDR3: CASSPSSYNEQFF. CDR3 nucleotide sequence: TGTGCCAGCTCTCCAAGCTCTTACAATGAGCAGTTCTTC. V gene TRBV18 combines with J gene TRBJ2-1, with no clear D. V lost 6 bases and J lost 4, with 10 bases in between. This CDR3 comprises 13 residues. Germline V gives CDR1 KGHSH, CDR2 LQKENI. Full variable domain (rest looked up from reference TRBV18 and TRBJ2-1): NAGVMQNPRHLVRRRGQEARLRCSPMKGHSHVYWYRQLPEEGLKFMVYLQKENIIDESGMPKERFSAEFPKEGPSILRIQQVVRGDSAAYFCASSPSSYNEQFFGPGTRLTVL.

A single count supports this clone. The rearrangement links TRBV5-1 to TRBJ2-1; TRBD1 might be the D (5 bases). The CDR3 contains 15 residues. V shed 3 bases and J shed 5 bases, with 15 bases lying between them. Germline V gives CDR1 SGHRS, CDR2 YFSETQ. CDR3 residues: CASSSQGLEDNEQFF. DNA for the CDR3: TGCGCCAGCAGCTCCCAGGGTTTAGAAGACAATGAGCAGTTCTTC.

This clone has at least ten counts. Other nucleotide sequences from this sample produce the same CDR3. The gene calls are TRBV2 and TRBJ2-3, with D tentatively TRBD1 or TRBD2 (5 bases each). Germline V lookup: CDR1 SNHLY, CDR2 FYNNEI. V lost 6 bases, J lost 0 bases, and 7 bases lay in between. This CDR3 has 13 residues. As DNA, the CDR3 is TGTGCCAGCAGCGGGGACAGCACAGATACGCAGTATTTT. It translates to CASSGDSTDTQYF.

The gene calls are TRBV18 and TRBJ1-3, with D uncertain. The germline V and J ends were trimmed by 3 bases and 4 bases, with 16 bases remaining between them. The CDR3 covers 16 residues. The germline CDR1 and CDR2 sequences are KGHSH and LQKENI. In nucleotides, the CDR3 is TGTGCCAGCTCACCGGGAGCAGACTTTAGAGGAAACACCATATATTTT. Residues: CASSPGADFRGNTIYF.

This clone was found a few times. The chain has TRBV5-1 and TRBJ2-1, with D unclear. This CDR3 comprises 13 residues. CDR1 SGHRS and CDR2 YFSETQ come from the germline V gene. The V gene lost 4 bases and the J gene lost 5 bases, with 10 bases spanning the gap. The CDR3 nucleotides are TGCGCCAGCAGCGTGGACCGAAACAATGAGCAGTTCTTC. It is translated as CASSVDRNNEQFF.

This clone was picked up a small number of times. The chain couples TRBV30 to TRBJ2-1; possible D gene TRBD1, 6 bases. Germline CDR1 reads GTSNPN; CDR2 reads SVGIG (reference sequence). Trimming stripped 0 bases from V and 13 bases from J, with 13 bases between. The CDR3 totals 12 residues. CDR3 sequence reads: CAWSVSRGYQFF. CDR3 DNA: TGTGCCTGGAGTGTCTCCAGGGGCTATCAGTTCTTC.

Only a few counts were recorded for this clone. The chain carries TRBV2 and TRBJ2-6; tentative D call: TRBD1 (5 bases). Trimming removed 4 bases from V and 5 bases from J, with 12 bases in between. CDR1 and CDR2 from the germline V gene are SNHLY and FYNNEI. The CDR3 length is 15 residues. CDR3 residues: CASSGQILWANVLTF. The CDR3 DNA reads as TGTGCCAGCAGTGGACAGATACTATGGGCCAACGTCCTGACTTTC. The full variable domain, with the rest looked up from reference TRBV2 and TRBJ2-6, is EPEVTQTPSHQVTQMGQEVILRCVPISNHLYFYWYRQILGQKVEFLVSFYNNEISEKSEIFDDQFSVERPDGSNFTLKIRSTKLEDSAMYFCASSGQILWANVLTFGAGSRLTVL.

The rearrangement joins TRBV5-1 to TRBJ1-3; no firm D call. Germline CDR1 and CDR2: SGHRS and YFSETQ. Trimming took off 1 base at V and 4 bases at J, with 6 bases between the two ends. This CDR3 is built from 13 residues. For the CDR3, the DNA is TGCGCCAGCAGCTTGTGGACGGGAAACACCATATATTTT. The encoded protein is CASSLWTGNTIYF.

The V gene is TRBV5-4, the J gene TRBJ1-2; D ambiguous. The CDR3 totals 13 residues. Germline-derived CDR1 and CDR2 are SGHNT and YYREEE (reference sequence). Trimming took off 5 bases at V and 7 bases at J, with 15 bases between the two ends. CDR3: CASREGSRRGYTF. The CDR3 nucleotides are TGTGCCAGCAGGGAAGGGTCTAGACGTGGCTACACCTTC.

This clone appeared many times. The V and J genes are TRBV10-3 and TRBJ1-5, with TRBD1 matching over 7 bases. J lost 1 base, V lost 6 bases, and 6 bases had no gene match. The CDR3 extends over 15 amino acids. The V gene's germline CDR1 is ENHRY and CDR2 SYGVKD. The CDR3 DNA sequence: TGTGCCATCAGGCGGGGGACAGAAAGCAATCAGCCCCAGCATTTT. This encodes CAIRRGTESNQPQHF.